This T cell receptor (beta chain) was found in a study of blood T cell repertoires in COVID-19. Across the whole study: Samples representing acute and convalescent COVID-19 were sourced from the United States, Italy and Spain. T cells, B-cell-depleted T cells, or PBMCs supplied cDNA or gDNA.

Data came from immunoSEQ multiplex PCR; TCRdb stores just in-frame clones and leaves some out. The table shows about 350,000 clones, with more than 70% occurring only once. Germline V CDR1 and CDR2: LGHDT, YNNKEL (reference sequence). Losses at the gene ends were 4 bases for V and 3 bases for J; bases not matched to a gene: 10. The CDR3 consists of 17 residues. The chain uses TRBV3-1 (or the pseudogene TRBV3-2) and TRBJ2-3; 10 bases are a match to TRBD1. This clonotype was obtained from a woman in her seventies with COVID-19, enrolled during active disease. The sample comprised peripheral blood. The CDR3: CASSPTPGQGQTDTQYF. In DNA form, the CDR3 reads TGTGCCAGCAGCCCAACCCCGGGACAGGGGCAAACAGATACGCAGTATTTT.